The clone carrying this T cell receptor (beta chain) came up many times. The data belong to a study of shared clonotypes between healthy human individuals. The wider study: Serving as donors were a couple of women and a few men, whose ages spanned 18 to 49.

V lost 1 base and J lost 9; bases outside the gene matches: 6. Germline V gives CDR1 SQVTM, CDR2 ANQGSEA. The CDR3 is 14 residues long. The run depth of the assay was deep. The repertoire was sequenced with immunoSEQ multiplex PCR; TCRdb's copy has only in-frame clones and lacks some. The sample carries about 460,000 clones, more than 70% recorded once. V is TRBV29-1 and J is TRBJ1-2; TRBD1 matches 12 bases. Sequencing was performed on PBMCs. The clonotype originates from a woman aged 40 to 50 in good health. Some clones in this sample may be carry-over from other donors' samples. The CDR3 region has the DNA TGCAGCGTTGAAGGCTCCGGGACAGGGGGCCGCTACACCTTC. This gives the protein CSVEGSGTGGRYTF.